The 20 T cell receptor beta chains listed next were all sequenced from one sample in a study of early stage breast cancer tumors. The table came from immunoSEQ multiplex PCR; TCRdb's copy has only in-frame clones and leaves some out. The sample lists about 11,000 clones, 55% to 75% occurring once. The sequenced sample consisted of breast tumor tissue. These TCRs come from a person in their forties with breast cancer.

This clone was observed a handful of times. The J gene is TRBJ1-1, the V gene TRBV7-2; D ambiguous. V gave up 1 base and J gave up 1 base, with 7 bases separating them. In germline, CDR1 is SGHTA, CDR2 FQGNSA. CDR3 length: 14 residues. The CDR3 DNA is TGTGCCAGCAGCTTAGTGGGGTGGAACACTGAAGCTTTCTTT. Amino acid sequence: CASSLVGWNTEAFF.

This clone was seen only a few times. The chain recombines TRBV15 with TRBJ2-2; 8 bases align to TRBD1. V trimming: 0 bases; J trimming: 7 bases; junction bases outside the gene matches: 13. CDR3 length: 18 amino acids. Per the germline V gene, CDR1 is LNHNV and CDR2 is YYDKDF (reference sequence). Here the CDR3 DNA reads TGTGCCACCAGCAGAGATCTCGCGGTGGCAGGGGGCAGCGGGGAGCTGTTTTTT. Amino acid sequence: CATSRDLAVAGGSGELFF.

A few counts support this clone. The junction departs from the called germline gene at one end, perhaps through a read error. This chain connects TRBV7-7 to TRBJ2-7; no firm D call. This CDR3 comprises 13 residues. CDR1 is SSHAT and CDR2 is FNYEAQ in the germline V gene (reference sequence). The CDR3, as DNA: TGTGCTAGCAGCTTAGTCCTGAACGGCGAGCAGTACTTC. It translates to CASSLVLNGEQYF.

Only a few counts were recorded for this clone. The chain employs TRBV5-4 and TRBJ2-7, with 7 bases lining up with TRBD1. This CDR3 region has 15 residues. In germline, CDR1 is SGHNT, CDR2 YYREEE (reference sequence). With V trimmed by 4 bases and J by 2 bases, 9 bases remained unmatched. The CDR3 nucleotides are TGTGCCAGCAGCCCCTCCGGGACAGTTCCCTACGAGCAGTACTTC. It yields the protein CASSPSGTVPYEQYF. Full variable domain (outside the CDR3, taken from reference TRBV5-4 and TRBJ2-7): ETGVTQSPTHLIKTRGQQVTLRCSSQSGHNTVSWYQQALGQGPQFIFQYYREEENGRGNFPPRFSGLQFPNYSSELNVNALELDDSALYLCASSPSGTVPYEQYFGPGTRLTVT.

The chain combines TRBV9 with TRBJ1-2, with 7 bases that match TRBD1. This CDR3 has 13 amino acids. The germline gives CDR1 SGDLS, CDR2 YYNGEE. V lost 4 bases to trimming and J lost 7 bases; unmatched junction nucleotides: 7. The CDR3 reads CASSPTGVAGYTF. The DNA for the CDR3 is TGTGCCAGCAGCCCTACAGGGGTAGCTGGCTACACCTTC.

The chain uses TRBV4-1 and TRBJ1-1; 7 positions match TRBD1. Germline loops: CDR1 MGHRA, CDR2 YSYEKL. This CDR3 region has 15 residues. After removal of 4 bases from V and 3 bases from J, the junction contained 8 bases not matched to a gene. CDR3 DNA: TGCGCCAGCAGCCCGACGGCCGGGACAGACACTGAAGCTTTCTTT. Protein: CASSPTAGTDTEAFF.

In this sample, this clone turned up once. The chain has TRBV11-2 and TRBJ2-3; D uncertain. Per germline, CDR1 SGHAT and CDR2 FQNNGV. This CDR3 has 14 residues. V shed 3 bases and J shed 6 bases, with 13 bases lying between them. CDR3 loop: CASSLELGVDTQYF. The CDR3, as DNA: TGTGCCAGCAGCTTGGAGCTAGGAGTTGATACGCAGTATTTT.

In this sample, this clone turned up once. The rearrangement uses TRBV13 and TRBJ2-3, with D possibly being TRBD2 (9 bases). Germline V lookup: CDR1 PRHDT, CDR2 FYEKMQ (reference sequence). There are 22 residues in the CDR3. V dropped 5 bases and J dropped 5 bases, with 38 bases sitting between them. This CDR3 is CASSPRIGTGKTAGGPEDTQYF. The CDR3 nucleotides read TGTGCCAGCAGCCCCCGAATTGGGACAGGCAAGACGGCGGGAGGGCCGGAAGATACGCAGTATTTT.

Concerning this clone: Additional DNA sequences in this sample encode the identical CDR3. The chain joins TRBV5-1 to TRBJ2-3; possibly TRBD2 for D (7 bases). This CDR3 has 12 residues. With 4 bases removed from V and 6 bases from J, the gap between germline ends came to 9 bases. The germline V gene encodes CDR1 SGHRS and CDR2 YFSETQ. The CDR3 region is CASSRGADTQYF. The CDR3, as DNA: TGCGCCAGCAGCCGGGGGGCGGATACGCAGTATTTT.

The chain employs TRBV18 and TRBJ2-5; 8 bases fit TRBD1. The end of the DNA is better explained by TRBJ2-7, so the J call may be wrong. CDR1 is KGHSH and CDR2 is LQKENI in the germline V gene. The CDR3 contains 15 residues. The CDR3 loop is CASSTGQGDSYEQYF. The CDR3, as DNA: TGTGCCAGCTCGACCGGACAGGGCGACTCCTACGAGCAGTACTTC.

The chain uses TRBV4-1 and TRBJ2-2; possibly TRBD1 for D (6 bases). The germline V gene has CDR1 MGHRA and CDR2 YSYEKL. V was cut by 0 bases and J by 1 base, with 9 bases left in between. This CDR3 is built from 16 residues. The CDR3 DNA is TGCGCCAGCAGCCAAGAACCGGGACAGAACACCGGGGAGCTGTTTTTT. Its translation is CASSQEPGQNTGELFF.

This rearrangement joins TRBV19 to TRBJ2-1; D possibly corresponds to TRBD2 (6 bases). The CDR3 spans 14 residues. The germline gives CDR1 LNHDA, CDR2 SQIVND (reference sequence). V was shortened by 5 bases and J by 7 bases, with 15 bases between the two germline ends. In DNA form, the CDR3 reads TGTGCCAGTAGTTCCACACAGGACTATAATGAGCAGTTCTTC. Encoded protein: CASSSTQDYNEQFF. Drawing the rest from reference TRBV19 and TRBJ2-1, the complete variable domain is DGGITQSPKYLFRKEGQNVTLSCEQNLNHDAMYWYRQDPGQGLRLIYYSQIVNDFQKGDIAEGYSVSREKKESFPLTVTSAQKNPTAFYLCASSSTQDYNEQFFGPGTRLTVL.

The chain joins TRBV11-3 to TRBJ2-2; 9 bases agree with TRBD2. This CDR3 spans 15 amino acids. CDR1 is SGHNT and CDR2 is YENEEA in the germline V gene. V lost 5 bases and J lost 6; bases outside the gene matches: 7. The DNA for the CDR3 is TGTGCCAGCAGCAACGGGACTAGCTTCCCCGGGGAGCTGTTTTTT. Amino acid sequence: CASSNGTSFPGELFF.

The chain is built from TRBV18 and TRBJ1-6; unclear D gene. The CDR3 consists of 12 residues. Germline assignment: CDR1 KGHSH and CDR2 LQKENI. V lost 0 bases and J lost 7, with 1 base in between. In DNA, the CDR3 is TGTGCCAGCTCACCACCGAATTCACCCCTCCACTTT. This sequence encodes CASSPPNSPLHF.

This clone was detected once. The gene calls are TRBV30 and TRBJ2-1, with TRBD2 identical over 14 bases. CDR1 is GTSNPN and CDR2 is SVGIG in the germline V gene (reference sequence). The CDR3 spans 16 residues. Germline trimming cut 4 bases from V and 9 bases from J; bases unmatched to any gene: 11. For the CDR3, the DNA is TGTGCCTGGACCGCCATGGGACTAGCGGGAGTCAGTGAGCAGTTCTTC. Translating it yields CAWTAMGLAGVSEQFF.

This chain connects TRBV19 to TRBJ2-2, with D possibly TRBD1 on 6 matching bases. The CDR3 runs 14 residues. V dropped 8 bases and J dropped 4 bases, with 14 bases sitting between them. In germline, CDR1 is LNHDA, CDR2 SQIVND (reference sequence). In DNA, the CDR3 is TGTGCCAGTTTCAGGGGCGCAGGCACCGGGGAGCTGTTTTTT. Translated, it gives CASFRGAGTGELFF.

The rearrangement joins TRBV2 to TRBJ2-7; D gene uncertain. Per germline, CDR1 SNHLY and CDR2 FYNNEI. The CDR3 has 13 amino acids. The V gene lost 4 bases and the J gene lost 3 bases, with 10 bases spanning the gap. The CDR3 DNA sequence: TGTGCCAGCAGTGGACTCCTCAACTACGAGCAGTACTTC. As protein: CASSGLLNYEQYF.

J is TRBJ1-5 and V is TRBV19; D call uncertain. V lost 6 bases to trimming and J lost 4 bases, with 19 bases between them. Germline CDR1 LNHDA, CDR2 SQIVND (reference sequence). The CDR3 totals 16 residues. The CDR3 sequence: CASRSSNNNKNQPQHF. DNA for the CDR3: TGTGCCAGTAGGTCCTCCAATAACAATAAGAATCAGCCCCAGCATTTT.

This clone was found a few times. The chain is built from TRBV19 and TRBJ1-1; maybe TRBD1 (5 bases). CDR1 is LNHDA and CDR2 is SQIVND in the germline V gene (reference sequence). This CDR3 is built from 14 residues. The V and J ends lost 3 bases and 6 bases respectively, with 14 bases between them. DNA for the CDR3: TGTGCCAGTAGTATGCCAGGGAGGAAGGCTGAAGCTTTCTTT. This sequence encodes CASSMPGRKAEAFF.

In DNA, the CDR3 is TGTGCCAGCAGCACGACGACCGGGGGCACAGATACGCAGTATTTT. As protein: CASSTTTGGTDTQYF. This chain links TRBV7-3 with TRBJ2-3; tentatively, D is TRBD2 (5 bases). The CDR3 sequence is 15 residues long. Germline CDR1 reads SGHTA; CDR2 reads FQGTGA. V was cut by 5 bases and J by 1 base, with 13 bases left in between.